This T cell receptor (beta chain) was identified during a study of vaccination and CD4 T cells after COVID-19. Study results and caveats: The cohort comprised relatively few convalescent patients, and no early post-infection timepoints were analyzed.

On this clonotype itself: Its antigen is unknown.

CDR1 and CDR2 (germline): SEHNR, FQNEAQ (reference sequence). The CDR3 runs 12 residues. Trimming took 7 bases from V and 6 from J, leaving 12 bases between them. Sequenced with the Oncomine TCR Beta short-read assay was DNA taken from cultured CD4+ T cells. Each CDR3 protein gets one entry after TCRdb re-called the PCR reads with MiXCR. The sample lists roughly 3,900 distinct CDR3 sequences, less than 25% occurring once. Treatment meaning: approximately 9-day PBMC culture with coronavirus spike peptide pools or control peptides (ViraFEST assay). Cultures used a few million PBMCs per well, about 10 IU/ml IL-2 and 8.5 to 10 ug/ml peptides.

The sample consisted of CD4+ T cells from blood, cultured in vitro. V and J are TRBV7-9 and TRBJ1-1; D gene ambiguous. The receptor was isolated from a human donor who had recovered from COVID-19. DNA for the CDR3: TGTGCCAGCAATGAACAGAGCCCTGAAGCTTTCTTT. This translates into CASNEQSPEAFF.